A selection of T cell receptor beta chains follows, all from one sample in a study of cytomegalovirus exposure and HLA in healthy donors. Sequencing was performed with immunoSEQ multiplex PCR; in TCRdb, only in-frame clones are kept and a portion is missing. Of approximately 150,000 clones listed, about four fifths are singletons. Material: PBMCs. All receptors come from a woman under 30 in good health and CMV-seropositive. The CDR3 runs from the conserved cysteine through the conserved F or W. D genes are given only for firm matches. For some rows the clone size is stated as once, few or many, or as a class when expanded; others skip it.

abundance,v_gene,j_gene,d_gene,CDR3nt,CDR3aa
.,TRBV6-1,TRBJ1-2,.,TGTGCCAGCAGCCAGGACAGATTCCTCTATGGCTACACCTTC,CASSQDRFLYGYTF
.,TRBV18,TRBJ1-1,.,TGTGCCAGCTCCGCGAACAGGGCGAACACTGAAGCTTTCTTT,CASSANRANTEAFF
.,TRBV30,TRBJ1-1,.,TGTGCCTGGAGCACAGGGTCTAAGACTGAAGCTTTCTTT,CAWSTGSKTEAFF
once,TRBV7-2,TRBJ1-1,.,TGTGCCAGCAGCTCCTCGGGGGATAGGAACACTGAAGCTTTCTTT,CASSSSGDRNTEAFF
.,TRBV4-1,TRBJ1-2,.,TGCGCCAGCAGCCGGAGGGTCGGCTATGGCTACACCTTC,CASSRRVGYGYTF
.,TRBV6-5,TRBJ1-1,.,TGTGCCAGCAGCCGATCAGGCGCTGAAGCTTTCTTT,CASSRSGAEAFF
medium-sized,TRBV5-4,TRBJ1-2,TRBD1,TGTGCCAGCAGCTTGGGGGCCGGGACAGCGCTCTATGGCTACACCTTC,CASSLGAGTALYGYTF
.,TRBV19,TRBJ1-5,TRBD1,TGTGCCAGTACCCTAGGCGGGACAGGCTATAGCAATCAGCCCCAGCATTTT,CASTLGGTGYSNQPQHF
.,TRBV2,TRBJ1-4,.,TGTGCCAGCAGTGAAGCACCAGTAGAAAAACTGTTTTTT,CASSEAPVEKLFF
.,TRBV6-1,TRBJ1-4,.,TGTGCCAGCAGTGAATTGGCGGGGAGGGTTGAAAAACTGTTTTTT,CASSELAGRVEKLFF
.,TRBV7-6,TRBJ2-7,TRBD1,TGTGCCAGCAGCTTATCCGCCGGGACAGGGGTAGGCTACGAGCAGTACTTC,CASSLSAGTGVGYEQYF
.,TRBV11-1,TRBJ2-5,.,TGTGCCAGCAGCCGCACGGGATTGGGGGGTTTAGAGACCCAGTACTTC,CASSRTGLGGLETQYF
.,TRBV5-6,TRBJ2-3,TRBD1,TGTGCCAGCAGCTTACAGGGGGCGGGAGATACGCAGTATTTT,CASSLQGAGDTQYF
.,TRBV7-9,TRBJ2-1,.,TGTGCCAGCAGCGGGGTTGGGGCGGCCTACAATGAGCAGTTCTTC,CASSGVGAAYNEQFF
.,TRBV4-1,TRBJ1-1,.,TGCGCCAGCAGCCAATCGGAGGGGAGAGCTTTCTTT,CASSQSEGRAFF
.,TRBV6-5,TRBJ2-5,.,TGTGCCAGCAGTAGAACAGGGAAGCGGCAGACCCAGTACTTC,CASSRTGKRQTQYF
few,TRBV20-1,TRBJ1-1,.,TGCAGTGCAGGGAGGGGCACTGAAGCTTTCTTT,CSAGRGTEAFF
.,TRBV7-8,TRBJ2-7,.,TGTGCCAGCAGCCGAAACTTAGTCCGGCAGGGGGGCTACGAGCAGTACTTC,CASSRNLVRQGGYEQYF
once,TRBV5-6,TRBJ2-2,.,TGTGCCAGCAGCTTGGGCCAGATGAACACCGGGGAGCTGTTTTTT,CASSLGQMNTGELFF
once,TRBV6-4,TRBJ2-3,TRBD1,TGTGCCAGCAGTGACAAAGACAGGGGCACAGATACGCAGTATTTT,CASSDKDRGTDTQYF
.,TRBV4-3,TRBJ2-7,TRBD1,TGCGCCAGCAGCCCCCAGACAGGGCAAGGCGAGCAGTACTTC,CASSPQTGQGEQYF
.,TRBV5-4,TRBJ2-5,.,TGTGCCAGCAGCCGAGAGGCCCGGGGGATAGAGACCCAGTACTTC,CASSREARGIETQYF
.,TRBV5-1,TRBJ1-1,TRBD1,TGCGCCAGCAGCTTTAGTCAGGGGGCGCACACTGAAGCTTTCTTT,CASSFSQGAHTEAFF
few,TRBV7-2,TRBJ1-6,.,TGTGCCAGCGCCGACAGGCGGGATTCACCCCTCCACTTT,CASADRRDSPLHF
.,TRBV5-1,TRBJ2-5,.,TGCGCCAGCACCACTGCCCGGGGAGAGACCCAGTACTTC,CASTTARGETQYF
.,TRBV19,TRBJ1-5,.,TGTGCCAGTAGTATCGCGCCTCGGAGGCAGCCCCAGCATTTT,CASSIAPRRQPQHF
.,TRBV13,TRBJ2-1,TRBD2,TGTGCCAGCAGCTTAGGATTCGGGGGGGCCTACAATGAGCAGTTCTTC,CASSLGFGGAYNEQFF
.,TRBV5-1,TRBJ2-1,TRBD2,TGCGCCAGCAGCCCGGGGACTAGCGGGGGGCTGGTAAATGAGCAGTTCTTC,CASSPGTSGGLVNEQFF
.,TRBV6-5,TRBJ1-3,.,TGTGCCAGCAGTTACTCGGACACCTACTCTGGAAACACCATATATTTT,CASSYSDTYSGNTIYF
.,TRBV2,TRBJ1-6,.,TGTGCCAGCAGTGAAGCGCTTCAGGGTGGGTCCTATAATTCACCCCTCCACTTT,CASSEALQGGSYNSPLHF
.,TRBV6-1,TRBJ1-2,TRBD1,TGTGCCAGCAGTTCCTCGACAGGGAACTATGGCTACACCTTC,CASSSSTGNYGYTF
.,TRBV6-5,TRBJ2-7,.,TGTGCCAGCAGTTACGACCAGGGGTCCTACGAGCAGTACTTC,CASSYDQGSYEQYF
.,TRBV4-3,TRBJ1-4,.,TGCGCCAGCAGCCAAATGACAGGCGGGAATGAAAAACTGTTTTTT,CASSQMTGGNEKLFF